A single sample is the source of the 25 T cell receptor beta chains below, sequenced in a study of blood T cell repertoires in COVID-19. Profiling relied on immunoSEQ multiplex PCR, and the TCRdb table lists in-frame clones only, not all of them. Of approximately 100,000 clones listed, approximately 81% are singletons. The specimen sequenced was peripheral blood. The receptors here all came from a woman in her 70s with active or convalescent COVID-19.

This rearrangement joins TRBV5-4 to TRBJ2-1, with D possibly matching TRBD2 (6 bases). The CDR3 runs to 13 residues. Trimming removed 4 bases from V and 6 bases from J, with 11 bases in between. Germline V gives CDR1 SGHNT, CDR2 YYREEE (reference sequence). The CDR3 DNA reads as TGTGCCAGCAGCCCCCCACTAGCCAATGAGCAGTTCTTC. Its protein is CASSPPLANEQFF.

This clone was seen a handful of times. This sequence joins TRBV7-9 and TRBJ1-3, with D possibly being TRBD1 (6 bases). Trimming pared 7 bases from V and 3 bases from J, leaving 7 bases between. Germline-derived CDR1 and CDR2 are SEHNR and FQNEAQ (reference sequence). The CDR3 consists of 12 residues. The CDR3 reads CASNRDGNTIYF. The CDR3 bases are TGTGCCAGCAACAGGGATGGAAACACCATATATTTT.

The chain links TRBV18 to TRBJ1-1; unclear D gene. The CDR3 has 14 amino acids. CDR1 KGHSH and CDR2 LQKENI come from the germline V gene. Trimming took off 2 bases at V and 3 bases at J, with 10 bases between the two ends. The CDR3 DNA follows: TGTGCCAGCTCACCATTGGGGAGTGACACTGAAGCTTTCTTT. It is translated as CASSPLGSDTEAFF.

The V and J genes are TRBV30 and TRBJ2-7, with 8 positions matching TRBD1. This CDR3 is built from 12 residues. V gave up 2 bases and J gave up 9 bases; unmatched junction bases: 6. From germline, CDR1 is GTSNPN and CDR2 SVGIG (reference sequence). In DNA form, the CDR3 reads TGTGCCTGGAGTAGACAGGGGTGGGGGCAGTACTTC. This translates into CAWSRQGWGQYF.

The rearrangement links TRBV7-9 to TRBJ2-5; no clear D gene. V lost 5 bases to trimming and J lost 4 bases, with 11 bases between them. The CDR3 length is 13 residues. Germline-derived CDR1 and CDR2 are SEHNR and FQNEAQ (reference sequence). The CDR3 DNA sequence: TGTGCCAGCAGCAAAACATATCGAGAGACCCAGTACTTC. It yields the protein CASSKTYRETQYF.

The rearrangement joins TRBV5-1 to TRBJ1-1, with a weak D call TRBD1 (6 bases). The CDR3 is made up of 14 amino acids. Looked up from germline, CDR1 is SGHRS and CDR2 is YFSETQ. Trimming stripped 0 bases from V and 4 bases from J, with 10 bases between. In DNA, the CDR3 is TGCGCCAGCAGCTTGGGGGAGGGGGTCACTGAAGCTTTCTTT. This translates into CASSLGEGVTEAFF. Full variable domain (missing parts from reference TRBV5-1 and TRBJ1-1): KAGVTQTPRYLIKTRGQQVTLSCSPISGHRSVSWYQQTPGQGLQFLFEYFSETQRNKGNFPGRFSGRQFSNSRSEMNVSTLELGDSALYLCASSLGEGVTEAFFGQGTRLTVV.

CDR3 in amino acids: CASIRGRNSPLHF. The CDR3 DNA sequence: TGTGCCAGCATCAGGGGGCGAAATTCACCCCTCCACTTT. The chain is built from TRBV2 and TRBJ1-6; 8 positions match TRBD1. With V trimmed by 7 bases and J by 7 bases, 3 bases remained unmatched. The CDR3 length is 13 residues. Germline V lookup: CDR1 SNHLY, CDR2 FYNNEI.

V usage is TRBV5-1 and J usage is TRBJ1-2, with 8 bases matching TRBD1. J gave up 4 bases and V 3 bases, and 8 bases lay outside the gene matches. The length of the CDR3 is 15 residues. Germline CDR1 SGHRS, CDR2 YFSETQ. The CDR3: CASSSIGQGGYGYTF. CDR3 nucleotides: TGCGCCAGCAGCTCCATCGGACAGGGAGGCTATGGCTACACCTTC. Supplemented by reference TRBV5-1 and TRBJ1-2, the full variable domain reads KAGVTQTPRYLIKTRGQQVTLSCSPISGHRSVSWYQQTPGQGLQFLFEYFSETQRNKGNFPGRFSGRQFSNSRSEMNVSTLELGDSALYLCASSSIGQGGYGYTFGSGTRLTVV.

The rearrangement links TRBV10-2 to TRBJ2-1, with TRBD2 identical over 7 bases. V shed 3 bases, J shed 5 bases, and the junction held 13 bases outside the gene matches. CDR1 WSHSY and CDR2 SAAADI come from the germline V gene. The CDR3 consists of 17 residues. DNA for the CDR3: TGCGCCAGCAGTGAAGCCCTTCGACTAGCCGTCAACAATGAGCAGTTCTTC. It translates to CASSEALRLAVNNEQFF.

The V and J genes are TRBV2 and TRBJ1-1; 8 bases fit TRBD1. Germline V gene sequence: CDR1 SNHLY, CDR2 FYNNEI. V lost 3 bases to trimming and J lost 11 bases; unmatched junction nucleotides: 5. The CDR3 spans 12 residues. The chain's CDR3 is CASSEGRGRAFF. Written as DNA, the CDR3 is TGTGCCAGCAGTGAGGGCAGGGGGCGGGCTTTCTTT. Full variable domain (remainder filled in from reference TRBV2 and TRBJ1-1): EPEVTQTPSHQVTQMGQEVILRCVPISNHLYFYWYRQILGQKVEFLVSFYNNEISEKSEIFDDQFSVERPDGSNFTLKIRSTKLEDSAMYFCASSEGRGRAFFGQGTRLTVV.

The V and J genes are TRBV25-1 and TRBJ2-3, with 7 bases lining up with TRBD1. Germline assignment: CDR1 MGHDK and CDR2 SYGVNS. With V trimmed by 6 bases and J by 4 bases, 10 bases remained unmatched. The CDR3 spans 15 residues. The CDR3 here is CASSEQGSGSDTQYF. CDR3 nucleotide sequence: TGTGCCAGCAGCGAACAGGGGTCGGGTTCAGATACGCAGTATTTT.

The chain employs TRBV11-2 and TRBJ1-3; 9 bases are a match to TRBD1. CDR1 and CDR2 from the germline V gene are SGHAT and FQNNGV. V was clipped by 1 base and J by 4 bases; unmatched bases: 2. The CDR3 sequence is 15 residues long. The CDR3 loop reads CASSLVGQGGNTIYF. DNA of the CDR3: TGTGCCAGCAGCTTAGTAGGACAGGGGGGAAACACCATATATTTT. Together with reference TRBV11-2 and TRBJ1-3, the CDR3 gives the full variable domain: EAGVAQSPRYKIIEKRQSVAFWCNPISGHATLYWYQQILGQGPKLLIQFQNNGVVDDSQLPKDRFSAERLKGVDSTLKIQPAKLEDSAVYLCASSLVGQGGNTIYFGEGSWLTVV.

V gene TRBV7-2 combines with J gene TRBJ1-2; tentative D call: TRBD1 (6 bases). V lost 6 bases, J lost 10 bases, and 15 bases lay in between. Germline V gene data show CDR1 as SGHTA and CDR2 as FQGNSA. This CDR3 has 12 amino acids. The CDR3 DNA reads as TGTGCCAGCAGTGATGACAGGAGAGACTACACCTTC. Encoded protein: CASSDDRRDYTF.

The chain recombines TRBV7-2 with TRBJ2-3; TRBD2 agrees at 7 bases. This CDR3 is 17 amino acids long. Per the germline V gene, CDR1 is SGHTA and CDR2 is FQGNSA. With V trimmed by 5 bases and J by 4 bases, 15 bases remained unmatched. CDR3 DNA sequence: TGTGCCAGCAGCCGCAAGGCGGCGGGGGAACGCCCAGATACGCAGTATTTT. It yields the protein CASSRKAAGERPDTQYF.

CDR3 bases: TGCGCCAGCAGCCCAGGACAGGGAAATGAAAAACTGTTTTTT. This encodes CASSPGQGNEKLFF. The V and J genes are TRBV4-3 and TRBJ1-4; 8 nucleotides line up with TRBD1. V lost 4 bases and J lost 5; bases outside the gene matches: 3. Germline V gene sequence: CDR1 LGHNA, CDR2 YSLEER. This CDR3 contains 14 residues.

The chain uses TRBV19 and TRBJ1-6; 7 bases are a match to TRBD1. Trimming took 3 bases from V and 10 from J; bases not matched to a gene: 15. The CDR3 covers 17 residues. Germline values: CDR1 LNHDA, CDR2 SQIVND (reference sequence). CDR3 residues: CASSMGTAISPGSPLHF. In DNA form, the CDR3 reads TGTGCCAGTAGTATGGGGACAGCTATATCCCCTGGATCACCCCTCCACTTT.

The CDR3 DNA is TGTGCCAGCTCCGGGACTAGCGTATTTACCGGGGAGCTGTTTTTT. This codes for CASSGTSVFTGELFF. The J gene is TRBJ2-2, the V gene TRBV2; the match to TRBD2 covers 10 bases. This CDR3 comprises 15 residues. V lost 8 bases and J lost 5; bases outside the gene matches: 8. Germline loops: CDR1 SNHLY, CDR2 FYNNEI. The full variable domain, rest sourced from reference TRBV2 and TRBJ2-2, is EPEVTQTPSHQVTQMGQEVILRCVPISNHLYFYWYRQILGQKVEFLVSFYNNEISEKSEIFDDQFSVERPDGSNFTLKIRSTKLEDSAMYFCASSGTSVFTGELFFGEGSRLTVL.

A word on this clone: One end of the junction fails to match germline, which may point to a read error. The chain employs TRBV5-5 and TRBJ1-6; D gene unclear. This CDR3 is 13 amino acids long. CDR1 and CDR2 from the germline V gene are SGHKS and YYEKEE (reference sequence). The CDR3 here is CASSLYSPTTRLF. DNA for the CDR3: TGTGCCAGCAGCTTATATTCCCCAACGACCCGACTCTTT. Supplemented by reference TRBV5-5 and TRBJ1-6, the full variable domain reads DAGVTQSPTHLIKTRGQQVTLRCSPISGHKSVSWYQQVLGQGPQFIFQYYEKEERGRGNFPDRFSARQFPNYSSELNVNALLLGDSALYLCASSLYSPTTRLFGNGTRLTVT.

This clone was found a few times. The chain carries TRBV5-8 and TRBJ2-7; a possible D gene is TRBD2 (6 bases). Trimming pared 0 bases from V and 3 bases from J, leaving 13 bases between. The CDR3 is made up of 15 amino acids. Germline CDR1 reads SGHTS; CDR2 reads YDEGEE. Here the CDR3 DNA reads TGTGCCAGCAGCTTGGTGGCGGGGTCATTCTACGAGCAGTACTTC. This codes for CASSLVAGSFYEQYF.

For this clone: The same CDR3 can be traced to other DNA sequences in this sample. The chain combines TRBV7-9 with TRBJ1-5; a possible D gene is TRBD1 (5 bases). The V gene lost 1 base and the J gene lost 2 bases, with 6 bases spanning the gap. In germline, CDR1 is SEHNR, CDR2 FQNEAQ (reference sequence). The CDR3 spans 14 residues. CDR3 coding DNA: TGTGCCAGCAGCTTAGGGGGCGGCAATCAGCCCCAGCATTTT. Its protein product is CASSLGGGNQPQHF. The full variable domain, its missing parts supplied by reference TRBV7-9 and TRBJ1-5, is DTGVSQNPRHKITKRGQNVTFRCDPISEHNRLYWYRQTLGQGPEFLTYFQNEAQLEKSRLLSDRFSAERPKGSFSTLEIQRTEQGDSAMYLCASSLGGGNQPQHFGDGTRLSIL.

J is TRBJ2-7 and V is TRBV28; TRBD2 agrees at 7 bases. This CDR3 is built from 13 residues. Trimming took 6 bases from V and 2 from J; bases not matched to a gene: 4. Germline assignment: CDR1 MDHEN and CDR2 SYDVKM. CDR3 in amino acids: CASSWGGAYEQYF. CDR3 nucleotides: TGTGCCAGCAGCTGGGGGGGAGCCTACGAGCAGTACTTC.

The genes are TRBV11-3 and TRBJ2-2, with no clear D. The CDR3 contains 15 residues. The germline CDR1 and CDR2 sequences are SGHNT and YENEEA. The V end lost 1 base, the J end lost 0 bases, and 6 bases lay between the germline ends. CDR3 nucleotides: TGTGCCAGCAGCTTAGGGGCCACGAACACCGGGGAGCTGTTTTTT. Its translation: CASSLGATNTGELFF.

The chain is built from TRBV10-2 and TRBJ1-5; 8 nucleotides line up with TRBD1. Trimming took 7 bases from V and 9 from J; bases not matched to a gene: 11. The CDR3 has 14 amino acids. CDR1 is WSHSY, CDR2 SAAADI, per germline. Here the CDR3 DNA reads TGCGCCAGCACTCCCGGACAGGGCCCATCGCCCCAGCATTTT. The encoded protein is CASTPGQGPSPQHF.

The CDR3 loop is CAIISQETYEQYF. CDR3 coding DNA: TGTGCCATCATATCACAGGAGACCTACGAGCAGTACTTC. The J gene is TRBJ2-7, the V gene TRBV10-3; perhaps TRBD1 as D (5 bases). CDR1 and CDR2 from the germline V gene are ENHRY and SYGVKD. The CDR3 consists of 13 residues. V dropped 7 bases and J dropped 2 bases, with 12 bases sitting between them.

The chain employs TRBV5-1 and TRBJ1-2; 8 nucleotides match TRBD1. CDR1 and CDR2 (germline): SGHRS, YFSETQ. With 4 bases clipped from V and 3 bases from J, the junction kept 14 bases outside the gene matches. The CDR3 totals 17 residues. In DNA form, the CDR3 reads TGCGCCAGCAGCCCAACAACTGGACAGGGCGGTGACTATGGCTACACCTTC. Encoded protein: CASSPTTGQGGDYGYTF.